This entry features one TCR beta chain sequence. Antigen unknown. This record belongs to a study of shared clonotypes between healthy human individuals. Study outcomes and limitations: Represented diversity, genetic and exposure-history alike, was limited by few donors. Estimated richness was generally greater in naive than memory subsets. Non-shared clonotypes showed lower generation probabilities than clonotypes common to all four donors.

The authors ran the assay at deep level. Here immunoSEQ multiplex PCR was the method, and the copy in TCRdb shows in-frame clones only, minus some. The table shows over a million clones, with more than 95% occurring only once. Between the trimmed V and J ends, which lost 2 bases and 3 bases, there was a span of 9 bases. CDR1 and CDR2 (germline): SGHTA, FQGNSA. This CDR3 has 14 amino acids. The TCR originated in a man younger than 40 in good health. Sequencing was performed on naive CD4+ T cells sorted from blood. Subset noted: CD45RA+ positively selected. The rearrangement links TRBV7-2 to TRBJ2-3, with TRBD2 as a possible D gene (6 bases). CDR3 nucleotide sequence: TGTGCCAGCAGCTTAAAGGGACTGACAGATACGCAGTATTTT. Residues: CASSLKGLTDTQYF. The full variable domain, rest sourced from reference TRBV7-2 and TRBJ2-3, is GAGVSQSPSNKVTEKGKDVELRCDPISGHTALYWYRQSLGQGLEFLIYFQGNSAPDKSGLPSDRFSAERTGGSVSTLTIQRTQQEDSAVYLCASSLKGLTDTQYFGPGTRLTVL.